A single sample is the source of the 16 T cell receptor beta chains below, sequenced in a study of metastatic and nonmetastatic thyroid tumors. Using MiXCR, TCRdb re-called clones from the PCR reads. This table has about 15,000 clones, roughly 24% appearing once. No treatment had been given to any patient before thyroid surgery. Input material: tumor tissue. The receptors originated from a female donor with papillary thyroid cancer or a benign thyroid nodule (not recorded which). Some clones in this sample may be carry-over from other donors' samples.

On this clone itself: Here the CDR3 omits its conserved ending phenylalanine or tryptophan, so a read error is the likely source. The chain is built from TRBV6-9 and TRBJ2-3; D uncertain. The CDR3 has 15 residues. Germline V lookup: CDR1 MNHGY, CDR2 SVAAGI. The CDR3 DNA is TGCGCCAGCAGTGAGTCCCAAGGCCCGTCAGATACGCAGTATTCT. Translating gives CASSESQGPSDTQYS.

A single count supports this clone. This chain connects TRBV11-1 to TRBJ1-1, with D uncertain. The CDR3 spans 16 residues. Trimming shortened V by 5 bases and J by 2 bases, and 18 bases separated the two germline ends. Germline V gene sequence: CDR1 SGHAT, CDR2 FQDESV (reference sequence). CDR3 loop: CASSIQPTWINTEAFF. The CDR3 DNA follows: TGTGCCAGCAGCATTCAGCCCACATGGATAAACACTGAAGCTTTCTTT.

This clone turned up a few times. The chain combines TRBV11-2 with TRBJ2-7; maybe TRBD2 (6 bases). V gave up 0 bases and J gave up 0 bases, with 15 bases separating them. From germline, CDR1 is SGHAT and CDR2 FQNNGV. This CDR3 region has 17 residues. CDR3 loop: CASSLDRGGVSSYEQYF. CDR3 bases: TGTGCCAGCAGCTTAGATCGGGGCGGGGTAAGCTCCTACGAGCAGTACTTC.

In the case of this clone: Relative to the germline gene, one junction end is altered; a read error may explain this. The CDR3 DNA reads as TGTGCCAGCAGCTCCGAGACAGGGGGCGACGGGGAGACCAAGTACTTC. This codes for CASSSETGGDGETKYF. The chain employs TRBV7-9 and TRBJ2-5; TRBD1 aligns across 10 bases. Germline CDR1 and CDR2: SEHNR and FQNEAQ (reference sequence). The CDR3 length is 16 residues.

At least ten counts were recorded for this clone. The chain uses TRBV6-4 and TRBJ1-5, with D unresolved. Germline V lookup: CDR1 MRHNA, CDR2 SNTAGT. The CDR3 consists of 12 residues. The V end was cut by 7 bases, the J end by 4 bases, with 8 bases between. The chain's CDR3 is CASIYPNQPQHF. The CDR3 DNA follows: TGTGCCAGCATCTACCCTAATCAGCCCCAGCATTTT.

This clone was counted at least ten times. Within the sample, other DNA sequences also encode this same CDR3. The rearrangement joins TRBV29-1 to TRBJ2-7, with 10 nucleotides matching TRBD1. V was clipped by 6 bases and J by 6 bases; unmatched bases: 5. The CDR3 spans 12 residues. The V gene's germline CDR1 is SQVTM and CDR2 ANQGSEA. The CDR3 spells CSVAGTGVEQYF. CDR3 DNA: TGCAGCGTAGCCGGGACAGGGGTCGAGCAGTACTTC.

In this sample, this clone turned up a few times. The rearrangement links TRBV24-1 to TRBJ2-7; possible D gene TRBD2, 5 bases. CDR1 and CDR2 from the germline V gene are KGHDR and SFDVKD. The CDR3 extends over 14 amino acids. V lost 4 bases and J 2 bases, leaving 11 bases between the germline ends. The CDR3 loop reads CATSDLGIPYEQYF. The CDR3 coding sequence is TGTGCCACCAGTGACCTCGGGATCCCCTACGAGCAGTACTTC.

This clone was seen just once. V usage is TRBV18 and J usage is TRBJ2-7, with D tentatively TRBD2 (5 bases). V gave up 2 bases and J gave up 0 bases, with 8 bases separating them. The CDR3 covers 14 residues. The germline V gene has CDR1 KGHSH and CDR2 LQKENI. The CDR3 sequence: CASSPGLLSYEQYF. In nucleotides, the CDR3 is TGTGCCAGCTCACCAGGACTGCTCTCCTACGAGCAGTACTTC.

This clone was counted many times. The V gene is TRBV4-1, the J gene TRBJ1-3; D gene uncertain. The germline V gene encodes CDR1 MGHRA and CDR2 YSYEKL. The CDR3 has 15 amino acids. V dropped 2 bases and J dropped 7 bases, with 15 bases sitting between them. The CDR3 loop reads CASSQRLDVRNTIYF. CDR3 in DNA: TGCGCCAGCAGCCAACGATTGGACGTGAGGAACACCATATATTTT.

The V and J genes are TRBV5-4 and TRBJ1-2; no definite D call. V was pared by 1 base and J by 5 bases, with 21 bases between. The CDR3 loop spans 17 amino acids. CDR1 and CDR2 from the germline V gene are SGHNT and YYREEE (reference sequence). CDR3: CASSLYGSPPRIYGYTF. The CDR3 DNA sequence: TGTGCCAGCAGCTTGTATGGCAGTCCTCCGCGGATATATGGCTACACCTTC. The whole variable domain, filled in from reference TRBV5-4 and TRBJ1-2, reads ETGVTQSPTHLIKTRGQQVTLRCSSQSGHNTVSWYQQALGQGPQFIFQYYREEENGRGNFPPRFSGLQFPNYSSELNVNALELDDSALYLCASSLYGSPPRIYGYTFGSGTRLTVV.

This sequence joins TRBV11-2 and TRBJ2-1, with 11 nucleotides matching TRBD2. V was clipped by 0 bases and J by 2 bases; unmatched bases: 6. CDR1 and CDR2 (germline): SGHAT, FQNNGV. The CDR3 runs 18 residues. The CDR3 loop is CASSLEGGTSGTYNEQFF. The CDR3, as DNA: TGTGCCAGCAGCTTAGAAGGAGGGACTAGCGGAACCTACAATGAGCAGTTCTTC.

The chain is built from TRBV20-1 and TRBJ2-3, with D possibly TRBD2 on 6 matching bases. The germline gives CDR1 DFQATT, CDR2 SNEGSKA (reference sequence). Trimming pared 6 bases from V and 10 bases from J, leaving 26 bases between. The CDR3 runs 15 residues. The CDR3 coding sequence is TGCAGTGCCATAAAAGTTCAGGGAGGATACAGGCCGCAGTATTTT. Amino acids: CSAIKVQGGYRPQYF.

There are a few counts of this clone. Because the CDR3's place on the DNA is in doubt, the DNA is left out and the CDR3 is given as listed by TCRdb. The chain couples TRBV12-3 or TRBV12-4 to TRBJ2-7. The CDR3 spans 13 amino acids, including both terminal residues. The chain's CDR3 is CASILGGLYELYF.

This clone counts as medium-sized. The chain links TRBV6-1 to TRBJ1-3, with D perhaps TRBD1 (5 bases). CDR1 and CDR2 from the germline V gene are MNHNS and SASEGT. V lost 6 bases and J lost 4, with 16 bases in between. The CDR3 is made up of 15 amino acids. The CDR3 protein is CASRGVSMRGNTIYF. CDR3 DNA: TGTGCCAGCAGGGGGGTCTCCATGCGGGGAAACACCATATATTTT.

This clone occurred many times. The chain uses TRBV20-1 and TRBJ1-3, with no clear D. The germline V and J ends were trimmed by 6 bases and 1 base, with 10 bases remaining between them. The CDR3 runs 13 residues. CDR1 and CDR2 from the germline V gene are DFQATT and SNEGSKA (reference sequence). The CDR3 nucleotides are TGCAGTGCCCCACATGGGTCTGGAAACACCATATATTTT. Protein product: CSAPHGSGNTIYF.

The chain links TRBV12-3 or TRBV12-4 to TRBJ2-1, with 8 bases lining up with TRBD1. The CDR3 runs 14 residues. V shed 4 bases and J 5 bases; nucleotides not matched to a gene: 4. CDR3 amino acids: CASSSKTGDNEQFF. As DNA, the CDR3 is TGTGCCAGCAGTTCGAAGACAGGGGACAATGAGCAGTTCTTC.